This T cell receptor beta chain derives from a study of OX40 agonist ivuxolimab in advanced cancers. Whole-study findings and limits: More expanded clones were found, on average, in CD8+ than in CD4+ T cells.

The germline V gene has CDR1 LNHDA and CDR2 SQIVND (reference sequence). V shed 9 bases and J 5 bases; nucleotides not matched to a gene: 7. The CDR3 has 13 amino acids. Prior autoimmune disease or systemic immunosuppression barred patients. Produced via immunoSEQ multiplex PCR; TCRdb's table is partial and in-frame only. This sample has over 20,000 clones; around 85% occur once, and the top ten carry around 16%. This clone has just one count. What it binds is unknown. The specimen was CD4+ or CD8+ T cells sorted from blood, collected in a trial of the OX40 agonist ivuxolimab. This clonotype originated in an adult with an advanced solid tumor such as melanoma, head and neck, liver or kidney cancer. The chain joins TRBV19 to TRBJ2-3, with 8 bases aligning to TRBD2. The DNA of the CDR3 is TGTGCCAGCGCGGGGCGGGAGGAAGATACGCAGTATTTT. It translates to CASAGREEDTQYF.